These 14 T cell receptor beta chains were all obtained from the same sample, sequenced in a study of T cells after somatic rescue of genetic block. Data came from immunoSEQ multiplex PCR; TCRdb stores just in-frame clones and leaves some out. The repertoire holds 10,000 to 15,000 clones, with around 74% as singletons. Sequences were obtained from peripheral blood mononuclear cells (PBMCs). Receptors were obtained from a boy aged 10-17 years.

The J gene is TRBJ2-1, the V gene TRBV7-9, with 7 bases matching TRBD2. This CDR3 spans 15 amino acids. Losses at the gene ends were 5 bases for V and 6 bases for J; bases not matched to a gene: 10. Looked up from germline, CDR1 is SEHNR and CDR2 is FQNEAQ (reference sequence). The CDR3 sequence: CASSLSWTRINEQFF. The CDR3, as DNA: TGTGCCAGCAGCCTCAGCTGGACTAGAATCAATGAGCAGTTCTTC.

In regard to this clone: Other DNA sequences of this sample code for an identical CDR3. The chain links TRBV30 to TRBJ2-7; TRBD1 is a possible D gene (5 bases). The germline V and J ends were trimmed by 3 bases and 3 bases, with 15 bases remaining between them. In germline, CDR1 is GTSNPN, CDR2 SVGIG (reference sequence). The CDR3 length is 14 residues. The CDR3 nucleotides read TGTGCCTGGAGGAGGATGGGGCAGGACTACGAGCAGTACTTC. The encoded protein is CAWRRMGQDYEQYF. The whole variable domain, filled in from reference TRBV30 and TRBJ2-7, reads SQTIHQWPATLVQPVGSPLSLECTVEGTSNPNLYWYRQAAGRGLQLLFYSVGIGQISSEVPQNLSASRPQDRQFILSSKKLLLSDSGFYLCAWRRMGQDYEQYFGPGTRLTVT.

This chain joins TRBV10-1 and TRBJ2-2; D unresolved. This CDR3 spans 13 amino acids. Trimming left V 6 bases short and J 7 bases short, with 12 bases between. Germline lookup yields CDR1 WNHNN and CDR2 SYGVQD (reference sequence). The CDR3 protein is CASREKGFGELFF. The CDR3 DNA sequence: TGCGCCAGCAGGGAAAAGGGATTCGGGGAGCTGTTTTTT.

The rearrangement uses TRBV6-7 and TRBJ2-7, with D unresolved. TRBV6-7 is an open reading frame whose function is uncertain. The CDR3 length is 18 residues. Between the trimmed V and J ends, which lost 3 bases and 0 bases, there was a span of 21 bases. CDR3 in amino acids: CASSYYLTETPPSYEQYF. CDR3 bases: TGTGCCAGCAGTTATTACCTCACTGAAACGCCTCCCTCCTACGAGCAGTACTTC.

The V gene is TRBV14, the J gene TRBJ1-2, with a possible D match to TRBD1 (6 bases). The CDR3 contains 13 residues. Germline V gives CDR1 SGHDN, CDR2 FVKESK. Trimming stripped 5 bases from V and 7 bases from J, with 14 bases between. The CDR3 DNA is TGTGCCAGCAGCACAGGGCTCTACTTTGGCTACACCTTC. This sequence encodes CASSTGLYFGYTF.

CDR3 loop: CASSGDRAYEQYF. Written as DNA, the CDR3 is TGTGCCAGCAGCGGGGACAGGGCCTACGAGCAGTACTTC. The chain employs TRBV7-9 and TRBJ2-5; TRBD1 matches 9 bases. The tail of the sequence fits TRBJ2-7 better, so the J call may be wrong. This CDR3 is 13 amino acids long. Germline lookup yields CDR1 SEHNR and CDR2 FQNEAQ (reference sequence).

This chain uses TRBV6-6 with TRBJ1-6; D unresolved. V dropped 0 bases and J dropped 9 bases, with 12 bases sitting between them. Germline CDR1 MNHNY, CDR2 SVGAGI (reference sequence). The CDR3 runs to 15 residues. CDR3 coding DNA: TGTGCCAGCAGTTACTCGTGGAATCAGGTTTCACCCCTCCACTTT. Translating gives CASSYSWNQVSPLHF.

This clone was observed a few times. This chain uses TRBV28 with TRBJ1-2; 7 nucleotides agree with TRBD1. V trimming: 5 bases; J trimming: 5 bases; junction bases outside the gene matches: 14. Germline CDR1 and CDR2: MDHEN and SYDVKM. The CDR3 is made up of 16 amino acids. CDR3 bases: TGTGCCAGCAGTCCCCTTTCGACAGGGAGGGGATATGGCTACACCTTC. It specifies CASSPLSTGRGYGYTF.

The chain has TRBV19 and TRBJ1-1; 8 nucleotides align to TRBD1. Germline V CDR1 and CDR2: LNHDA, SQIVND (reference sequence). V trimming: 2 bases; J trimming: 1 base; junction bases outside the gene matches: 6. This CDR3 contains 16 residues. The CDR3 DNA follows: TGTGCCAGTAGTATAACGGGACAGGTCCCGAACACTGAAGCTTTCTTT. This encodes CASSITGQVPNTEAFF.

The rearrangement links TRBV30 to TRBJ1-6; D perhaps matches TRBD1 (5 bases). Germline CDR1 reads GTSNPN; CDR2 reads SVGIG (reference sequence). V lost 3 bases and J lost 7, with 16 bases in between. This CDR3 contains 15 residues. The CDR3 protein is CAWRRSSGGNSPLHF. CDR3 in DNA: TGTGCCTGGAGGAGAAGTAGTGGGGGGAATTCACCCCTCCACTTT.

Here the CDR3 reads CASSYFYRAAGELFF. The CDR3 DNA sequence: TGTGCCAGCAGTTACTTTTACAGGGCGGCCGGGGAGCTGTTTTTT. The chain employs TRBV6-5 and TRBJ2-2, with a possible D match to TRBD1 (6 bases). CDR1 and CDR2 (germline): MNHEY, SVGAGI. This CDR3 has 15 residues. V gave up 1 base and J gave up 6 bases, with 12 bases separating them.

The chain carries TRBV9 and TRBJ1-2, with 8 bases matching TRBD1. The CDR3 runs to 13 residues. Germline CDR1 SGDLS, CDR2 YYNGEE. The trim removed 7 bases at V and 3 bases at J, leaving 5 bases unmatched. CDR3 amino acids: CASSRGQDYGYTF. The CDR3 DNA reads TGTGCCAGCTCCAGGGGACAGGACTATGGCTACACCTTC. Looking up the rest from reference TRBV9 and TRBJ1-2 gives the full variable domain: DSGVTQTPKHLITATGQRVTLRCSPRSGDLSVYWYQQSLDQGLQFLIQYYNGEERAKGNILERFSAQQFPDLHSELNLSSLELGDSALYFCASSRGQDYGYTFGSGTRLTVV.

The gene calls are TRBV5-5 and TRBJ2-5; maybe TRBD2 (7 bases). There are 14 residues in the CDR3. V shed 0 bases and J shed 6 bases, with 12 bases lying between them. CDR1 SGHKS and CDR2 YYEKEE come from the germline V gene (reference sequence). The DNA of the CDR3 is TGTGCCAGCAGCTTGGTCGGGGGGCGGAAGACCCAGTACTTC. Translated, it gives CASSLVGGRKTQYF.

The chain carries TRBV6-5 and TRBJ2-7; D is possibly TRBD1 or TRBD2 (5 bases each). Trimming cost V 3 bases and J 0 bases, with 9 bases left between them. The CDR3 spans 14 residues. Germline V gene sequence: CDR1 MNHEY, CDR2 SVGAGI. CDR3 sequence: CASSYLGGSYEQYF. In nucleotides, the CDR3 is TGTGCCAGCAGTTATCTTGGGGGCTCCTACGAGCAGTACTTC.